Included here is one T cell receptor beta chain sequence, with context. Its antigen is currently unknown. Method: immunoSEQ multiplex PCR; TCRdb's copy keeps in-frame clones and lacks some. The table lists 100,000 to 150,000 clones, just over 90% of them singletons. Doses given second, at about 4 or about 12 weeks, were pooled. The entry originates in a study of T cell responses to AZD1222 COVID-19 vaccine. Study findings and constraints: Females outnumbered males among donors, who were mostly white British; clonal diversity was possibly underestimated. All repertoire sampling was performed exclusively after the peak T cell response. Variant regions that are unmutated are reportedly the target of nearly half of spike-specific TCRs.

Germline-derived CDR1 and CDR2 are SGHTA and FQGTGA. This CDR3 region has 16 residues. Between the trimmed V and J ends, which lost 5 bases and 2 bases, there was a span of 17 bases. Sequenced here: peripheral blood, sampled 28 days after the second AZD1222 dose. This TCR derives from an adult who received the AZD1222 COVID-19 vaccine. J is TRBJ2-3 and V is TRBV7-3, with D tentatively TRBD2 (5 bases). CDR3 sequence reads: CASSKARGSVTDTQYF. CDR3 nucleotides: TGTGCCAGCAGCAAAGCCCGTGGTAGCGTCACAGATACGCAGTATTTT.